This T cell receptor (beta chain) was obtained from a study of Graves' ophthalmopathy and Graves' hyperthyroidism. This clonotype showed up many times. Its antigen is not known. Enrolled hyperthyroidism patients had a new diagnosis, a duration under 2 months, and an age of 18 to 65. Orbital computed tomography and thyroid ultrasound, along with TRAb, serum thyroxine and clinical symptoms, underpinned diagnosis. Notes on the study in general: Progression of ophthalmopathy was predicted by the model with roughly 70% sensitivity and around 77% specificity. Thyroid clonotypes that were expanded above 0.001 frequency mostly also appeared in blood.

Investigators amplified TCR beta CDR3 regions from RNA transcripts. HTBI-primed first-round RT-PCR preceded second-round multiplex PCR. One entry per CDR3 protein, called by TCRdb with MiXCR from the multiplex PCR reads. Of some 1.1 million distinct CDR3 sequences in the sample, about 35% are singletons; the top ten hold 11%. Germline CDR1 MNHNY, CDR2 SVGAGI (reference sequence). CDR3 length: 12 amino acids. V was trimmed by 7 bases and J by 9 bases, leaving 10 bases between them. This TCR came from an adult man with Graves' hyperthyroidism. Sequencing input: peripheral blood or thyroid tissue (not recorded which). V gene TRBV6-6 combines with J gene TRBJ1-6; a possible D gene is TRBD1 (5 bases). The CDR3 coding sequence is TGTGCCAGCACAGGGACCTCTTCACCCCTCCACTTT. It codes for CASTGTSSPLHF.